Below are 12 T cell receptor beta chains sequenced from a single sample in a study of human T cells and chemical hapten exposure. Via MiXCR, TCRdb re-called the RACE reads, giving one row per CDR3 protein. This table has roughly 360,000 distinct CDR3 sequences, around 5% appearing once. Specified time point: patch test 1, 2 weeks after DPC sensitization. As to treatment: therapeutic diphenylcyclopropenone sensitization with weekly scalp DPC. The sample consisted of whole blood, taken in connection with sensitization to the hapten diphenylcyclopropenone (DPC). The receptors stem from a woman between 45 and 65 years old with alopecia areata. Some clones in this sample may be carry-over from other donors' samples.

There are a few counts of this clonotype. V gene TRBV6-6 combines with J gene TRBJ1-5, with 7 bases lining up with TRBD1. Germline loops: CDR1 MNHNY, CDR2 SVGAGI (reference sequence). The length of the CDR3 is 18 residues. V shed 0 bases, J shed 0 bases, and the junction held 8 bases outside the gene matches. The CDR3 nucleotides read TGTGCCAGCAGTTACTCCGACAGGGCGCGGTATAGCAATCAGCCCCAGCATTTT. Encoded protein: CASSYSDRARYSNQPQHF.

The sample holds a few counts of this clonotype. The genes are TRBV6-5 and TRBJ1-1; D is perhaps TRBD1 (5 bases). CDR3 length: 16 residues. Per the germline V gene, CDR1 is MNHEY and CDR2 is SVGAGI. V shed 5 bases and J shed 0 bases, with 16 bases lying between them. CDR3 sequence: CASSHLKGRMNTEAFF. The CDR3, as DNA: TGTGCCAGCAGTCACTTAAAGGGACGGATGAACACTGAAGCTTTCTTT.

This clonotype was found many times. The chain joins TRBV20-1 to TRBJ2-2; 7 bases align to TRBD1. V lost 5 bases and J lost 5; bases outside the gene matches: 11. The germline V gene has CDR1 DFQATT and CDR2 SNEGSKA (reference sequence). The CDR3 extends over 15 amino acids. The CDR3 nucleotides are TGCAGTGCTGGAGTGAGGGGGCGATGGACCGGGGAGCTGTTTTTT. This sequence encodes CSAGVRGRWTGELFF.

The gene calls are TRBV5-1 and TRBJ2-5, with TRBD2 matching over 10 bases. The CDR3 consists of 16 residues. The V gene end was trimmed by 0 bases and the J gene end by 5 bases; junction bases not matched to a gene: 7. CDR1 SGHRS and CDR2 YFSETQ come from the germline V gene. The CDR3: CASSLALAGVGETQYF. DNA of the CDR3: TGCGCCAGCAGCTTGGCGCTAGCGGGAGTAGGGGAGACCCAGTACTTC.

This clonotype has only a few counts. The CDR3 DNA is TGTGCCAGCAGCTTTAACACGCAGGCCAATGAAAAACTGTTTTTT. Translation: CASSFNTQANEKLFF. The gene calls are TRBV7-9 and TRBJ1-4; D uncertain. Germline-derived CDR1 and CDR2 are SEHNR and FQNEAQ (reference sequence). The V and J ends lost 3 bases and 5 bases respectively, with 13 bases between them. The CDR3 covers 15 residues.

This clonotype was seen many times. The chain carries TRBV7-9 and TRBJ1-1; D is undetermined. Germline CDR1 is SEHNR and CDR2 is FQNEAQ (reference sequence). The CDR3 extends over 11 amino acids. Trimming stripped 5 bases from V and 5 bases from J, with 6 bases between. The CDR3 protein is CASSPKTEAFF. The DNA for the CDR3 is TGTGCCAGCAGCCCAAAGACTGAAGCTTTCTTT.

This clonotype was found many times. This chain joins TRBV12-3 or TRBV12-4 and TRBJ2-1; D call uncertain. Trimming shortened V by 1 base and J by 8 bases, and 9 bases separated the two germline ends. There are 13 residues in the CDR3. The CDR3: CASSLVSSHEQFF. In nucleotides, the CDR3 is TGTGCCAGCAGTTTAGTTAGTTCCCATGAGCAGTTCTTC.

This clonotype was counted a few times. The junction departs from the called germline gene at one end, perhaps through a read error. The V and J genes are TRBV3-1 and TRBJ2-5; the match to TRBD1 covers 11 bases. This CDR3 comprises 17 residues. Per the germline V gene, CDR1 is LGHDT and CDR2 is YNNKEL (reference sequence). CDR3 nucleotides: TGTGCCAGCAGCCCTCTGAGGACAGGGGGCGCCCAAGGGACCCAGTACTTC. Its translation is CASSPLRTGGAQGTQYF.

This clonotype was detected ten times or more. The rearrangement links TRBV20-1 to TRBJ1-6, with D perhaps TRBD1 (5 bases). This CDR3 region has 11 residues. Germline V CDR1 and CDR2: DFQATT, SNEGSKA (reference sequence). V shed 6 bases and J shed 12 bases, with 12 bases lying between them. The DNA of the CDR3 is TGCAGTGCACCTCAGGGAGTACCCCTCCACTTT. Translating gives CSAPQGVPLHF.

This clonotype was picked up many times. V and J are TRBV3-1 and TRBJ1-1; D ambiguous. The CDR3 contains 13 residues. V was trimmed by 1 base and J by 1 base, leaving 4 bases between them. CDR1 is LGHDT and CDR2 is YNNKEL in the germline V gene (reference sequence). The CDR3 protein is CASSQVKNTEAFF. As DNA, the CDR3 is TGTGCCAGCAGCCAAGTCAAGAACACTGAAGCTTTCTTT.

This clonotype was observed a few times. The rearrangement joins TRBV30 to TRBJ2-5; 8 bases agree with TRBD1. This CDR3 has 16 amino acids. Trimming removed 0 bases from V and 5 bases from J; junction bases left unmatched: 11. Germline V lookup: CDR1 GTSNPN, CDR2 SVGIG (reference sequence). As DNA, the CDR3 is TGTGCCTGGAGTGTCAGAGACAGGGGCGCTGGGGAGACCCAGTACTTC. As protein: CAWSVRDRGAGETQYF.

This clonotype was detected ten times or more. The chain is built from TRBV5-1 and TRBJ2-7; D is possibly TRBD1 or TRBD2 (5 bases each). Germline lookup yields CDR1 SGHRS and CDR2 YFSETQ. The CDR3 loop spans 14 amino acids. Trimming removed 2 bases at V and 2 bases at J, with 11 bases between. CDR3 DNA sequence: TGCGCCAGCAGCTTCGGGGCGGGCACCTACGAGCAGTACTTC. Its protein product is CASSFGAGTYEQYF.